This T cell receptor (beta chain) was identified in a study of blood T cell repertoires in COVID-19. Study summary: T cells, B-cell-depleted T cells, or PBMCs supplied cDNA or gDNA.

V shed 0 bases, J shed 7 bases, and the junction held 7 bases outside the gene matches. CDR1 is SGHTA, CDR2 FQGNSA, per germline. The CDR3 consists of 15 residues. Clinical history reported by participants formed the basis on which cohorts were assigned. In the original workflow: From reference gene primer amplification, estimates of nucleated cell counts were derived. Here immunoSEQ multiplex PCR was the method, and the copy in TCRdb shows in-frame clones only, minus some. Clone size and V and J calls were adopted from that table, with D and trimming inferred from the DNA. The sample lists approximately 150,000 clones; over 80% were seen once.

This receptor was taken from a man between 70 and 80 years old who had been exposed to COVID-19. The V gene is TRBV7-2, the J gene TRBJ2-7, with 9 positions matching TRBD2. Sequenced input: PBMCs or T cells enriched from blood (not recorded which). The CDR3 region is CASSLATGTSSEQYF. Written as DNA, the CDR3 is TGTGCCAGCAGCTTAGCTACCGGGACTAGCTCGGAGCAGTACTTC.